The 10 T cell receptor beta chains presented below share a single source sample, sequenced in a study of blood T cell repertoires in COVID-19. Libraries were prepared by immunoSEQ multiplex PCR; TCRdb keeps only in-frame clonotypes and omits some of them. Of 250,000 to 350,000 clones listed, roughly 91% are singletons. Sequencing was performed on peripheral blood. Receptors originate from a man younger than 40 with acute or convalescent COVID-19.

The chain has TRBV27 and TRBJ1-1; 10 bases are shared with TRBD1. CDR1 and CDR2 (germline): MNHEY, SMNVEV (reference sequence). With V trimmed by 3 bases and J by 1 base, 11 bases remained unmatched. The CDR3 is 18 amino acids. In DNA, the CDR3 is TGTGCCAGCAGTTTGTTCGCTATTGGGACAGGGGAGAACACTGAAGCTTTCTTT. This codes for CASSLFAIGTGENTEAFF.

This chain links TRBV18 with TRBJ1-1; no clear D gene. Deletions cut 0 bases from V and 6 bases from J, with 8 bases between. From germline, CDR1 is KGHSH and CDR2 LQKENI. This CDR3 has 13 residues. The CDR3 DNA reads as TGTGCCAGCTCACCACCGGGCATGGCTGAAGCTTTCTTT. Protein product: CASSPPGMAEAFF.

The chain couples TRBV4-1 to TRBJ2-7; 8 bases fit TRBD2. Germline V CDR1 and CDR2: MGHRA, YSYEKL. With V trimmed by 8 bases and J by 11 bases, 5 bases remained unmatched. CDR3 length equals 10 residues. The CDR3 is CASRGGVEYF. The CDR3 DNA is TGCGCCAGCCGGGGGGGAGTAGAGTACTTC.

The CDR3 is CASSQQGYGNQPQHF. The CDR3 DNA sequence: TGTGCCAGCTCACAACAGGGGTATGGCAATCAGCCCCAGCATTTT. The J gene is TRBJ1-5, the V gene TRBV18; 7 nucleotides agree with TRBD1. V lost 4 bases to trimming and J lost 2 bases; unmatched junction nucleotides: 5. Germline-derived CDR1 and CDR2 are KGHSH and LQKENI. There are 15 residues in the CDR3. The entire variable domain, with the rest obtained from reference TRBV18 and TRBJ1-5, is as follows: NAGVMQNPRHLVRRRGQEARLRCSPMKGHSHVYWYRQLPEEGLKFMVYLQKENIIDESGMPKERFSAEFPKEGPSILRIQQVVRGDSAAYFCASSQQGYGNQPQHFGDGTRLSIL.

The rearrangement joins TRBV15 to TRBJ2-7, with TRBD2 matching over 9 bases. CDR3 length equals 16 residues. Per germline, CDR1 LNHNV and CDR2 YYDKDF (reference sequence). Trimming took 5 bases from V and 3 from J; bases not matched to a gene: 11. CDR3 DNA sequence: TGTGCCACCAGCGGGGCTGCGGGAGGGGGCATCTACGAGCAGTACTTC. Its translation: CATSGAAGGGIYEQYF.

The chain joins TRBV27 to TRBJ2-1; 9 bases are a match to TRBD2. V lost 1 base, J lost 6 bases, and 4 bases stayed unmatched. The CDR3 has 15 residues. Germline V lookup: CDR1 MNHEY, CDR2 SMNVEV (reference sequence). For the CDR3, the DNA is TGTGCCAGCAGTTTATTTCCTAGCGGGATCAATGAGCAGTTCTTC. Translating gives CASSLFPSGINEQFF.

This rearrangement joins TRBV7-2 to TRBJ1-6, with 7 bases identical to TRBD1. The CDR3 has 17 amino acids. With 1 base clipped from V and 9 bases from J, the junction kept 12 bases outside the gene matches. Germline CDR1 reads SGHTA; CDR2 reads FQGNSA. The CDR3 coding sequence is TGTGCCAGCAGCTTAGGGAGCTTACAGGGGTTATCTTCACCCCTCCACTTT. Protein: CASSLGSLQGLSSPLHF.

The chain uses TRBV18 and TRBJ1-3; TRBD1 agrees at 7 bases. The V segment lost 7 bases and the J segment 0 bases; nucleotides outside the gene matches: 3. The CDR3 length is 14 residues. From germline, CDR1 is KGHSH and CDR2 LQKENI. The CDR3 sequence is CASWDRSSGNTIYF. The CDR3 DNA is TGTGCCAGCTGGGACAGAAGCTCTGGAAACACCATATATTTT.

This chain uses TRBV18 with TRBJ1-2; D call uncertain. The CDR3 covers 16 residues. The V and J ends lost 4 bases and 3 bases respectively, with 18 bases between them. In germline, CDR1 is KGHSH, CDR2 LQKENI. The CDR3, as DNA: TGTGCCAGCTCACGATTGCCTCCCAGTTCTGACTATGGCTACACCTTC. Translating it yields CASSRLPPSSDYGYTF.

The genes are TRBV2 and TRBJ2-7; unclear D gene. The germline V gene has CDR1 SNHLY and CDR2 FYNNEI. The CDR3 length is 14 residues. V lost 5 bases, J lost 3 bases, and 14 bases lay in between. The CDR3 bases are TGTGCCAGCAGTCCCTCCCCTAATGGCTACGAGCAGTACTTC. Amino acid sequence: CASSPSPNGYEQYF.